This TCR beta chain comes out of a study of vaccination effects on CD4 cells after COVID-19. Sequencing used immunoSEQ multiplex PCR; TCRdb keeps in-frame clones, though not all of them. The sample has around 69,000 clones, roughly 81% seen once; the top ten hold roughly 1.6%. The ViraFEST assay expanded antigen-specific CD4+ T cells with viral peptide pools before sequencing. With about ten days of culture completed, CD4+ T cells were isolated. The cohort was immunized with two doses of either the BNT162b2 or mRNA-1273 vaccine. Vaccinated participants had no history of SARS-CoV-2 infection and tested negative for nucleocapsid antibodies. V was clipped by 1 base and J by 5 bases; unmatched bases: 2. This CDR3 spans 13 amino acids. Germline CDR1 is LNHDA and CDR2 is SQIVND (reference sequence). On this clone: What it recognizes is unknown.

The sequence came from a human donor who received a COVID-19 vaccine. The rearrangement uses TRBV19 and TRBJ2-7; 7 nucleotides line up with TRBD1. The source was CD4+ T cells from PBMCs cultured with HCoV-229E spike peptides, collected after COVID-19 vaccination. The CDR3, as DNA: TGTGCCAGTAGTATAGCGACAGGGCACGAGCAGTACGTC. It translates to CASSIATGHEQYV.